Below, one T cell receptor beta chain is given with its context. Its specificity is not known. These data are taken from a study of CXCR3-negative and CXCR3-positive naive CD8 T cells. Study-wide points: Naive subsets had comparable surface CD5; TCR strength was inferred from TRB CDR3 properties.

The germline CDR1 and CDR2 sequences are SGHRS and YFSETQ. The CDR3 runs 14 residues. Libraries were UMI-labeled 5' RACE TRB cDNA. Reprocessing the 5' RACE reads, TCRdb reports a single entry for every CDR3 protein and omits DNA. The listing records 150,000 or so distinct CDR3 sequences. The chain uses TRBV5-1 and TRBJ2-7; TCRdb selects TRBD1, and the lack of DNA leaves this call unchecked. The sequence derives from a human donor in good health. Some clones in this sample may be carry-over from other donors' samples. Sequencing was performed on naive CXCR3- CD8+ T cells from blood. Described subset: CD45RO-CCR7+CD27+CD95- naive CD8+ T cells lacking CXCR3 (TNR3-). CDR3 sequence: CASSQGTGTYEQYF.